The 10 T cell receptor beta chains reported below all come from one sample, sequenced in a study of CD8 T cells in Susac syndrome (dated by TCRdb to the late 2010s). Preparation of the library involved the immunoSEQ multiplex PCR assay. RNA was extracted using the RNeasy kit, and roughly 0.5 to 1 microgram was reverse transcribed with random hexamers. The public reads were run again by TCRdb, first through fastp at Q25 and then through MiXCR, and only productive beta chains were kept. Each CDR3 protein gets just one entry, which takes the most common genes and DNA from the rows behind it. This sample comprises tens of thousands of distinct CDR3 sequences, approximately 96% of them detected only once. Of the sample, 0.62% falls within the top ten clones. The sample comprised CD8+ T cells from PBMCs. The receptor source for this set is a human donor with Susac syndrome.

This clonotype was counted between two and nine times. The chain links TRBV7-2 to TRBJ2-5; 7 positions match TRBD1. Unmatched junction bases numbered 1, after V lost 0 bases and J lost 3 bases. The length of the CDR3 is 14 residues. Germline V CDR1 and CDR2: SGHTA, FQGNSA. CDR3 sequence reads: CASSLAGTEETQYF. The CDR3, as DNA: TGTGCCAGCAGCTTAGCCGGGACAGAAGAGACCCAGTACTTC. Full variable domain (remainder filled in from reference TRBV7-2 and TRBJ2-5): GAGVSQSPSNKVTEKGKDVELRCDPISGHTALYWYRQSLGQGLEFLIYFQGNSAPDKSGLPSDRFSAERTGGSVSTLTIQRTQQEDSAVYLCASSLAGTEETQYFGPGTRLLVL.

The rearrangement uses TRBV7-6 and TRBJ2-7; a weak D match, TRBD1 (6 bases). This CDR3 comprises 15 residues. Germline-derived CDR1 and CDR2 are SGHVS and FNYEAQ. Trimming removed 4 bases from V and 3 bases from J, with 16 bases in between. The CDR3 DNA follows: TGTGCCAGCAGCTCCGGGACATTACCGTTCTACGAGCAGTACTTC. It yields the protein CASSSGTLPFYEQYF.

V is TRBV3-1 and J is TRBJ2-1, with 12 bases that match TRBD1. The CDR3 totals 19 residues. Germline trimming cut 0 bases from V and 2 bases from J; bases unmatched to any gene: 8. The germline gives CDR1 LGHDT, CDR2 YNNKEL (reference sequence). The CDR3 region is CASSQEALGQGATYNEQFF. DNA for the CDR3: TGTGCCAGCAGCCAAGAAGCCCTGGGACAGGGGGCGACCTACAATGAGCAGTTCTTC.

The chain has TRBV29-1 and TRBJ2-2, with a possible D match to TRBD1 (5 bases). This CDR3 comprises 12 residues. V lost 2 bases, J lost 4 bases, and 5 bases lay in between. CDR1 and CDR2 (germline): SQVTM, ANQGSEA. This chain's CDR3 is CSVEQGTGELFF. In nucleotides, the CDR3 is TGCAGCGTTGAACAGGGCACCGGGGAGCTGTTTTTT.

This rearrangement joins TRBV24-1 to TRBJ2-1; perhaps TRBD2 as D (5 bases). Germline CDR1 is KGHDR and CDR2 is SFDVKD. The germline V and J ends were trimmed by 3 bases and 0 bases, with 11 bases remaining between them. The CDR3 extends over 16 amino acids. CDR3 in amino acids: CATSDPSGDSYNEQFF. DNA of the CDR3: TGTGCCACCAGTGATCCCAGCGGAGACTCCTACAATGAGCAGTTCTTC.

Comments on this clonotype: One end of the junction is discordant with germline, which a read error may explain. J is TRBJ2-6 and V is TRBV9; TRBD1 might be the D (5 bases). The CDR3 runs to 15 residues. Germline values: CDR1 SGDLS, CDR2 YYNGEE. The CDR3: CASSGQSFRANVLIF. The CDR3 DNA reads TGTGCCAGCAGCGGACAGTCATTCCGGGCCAACGTCCTGATTTTC.

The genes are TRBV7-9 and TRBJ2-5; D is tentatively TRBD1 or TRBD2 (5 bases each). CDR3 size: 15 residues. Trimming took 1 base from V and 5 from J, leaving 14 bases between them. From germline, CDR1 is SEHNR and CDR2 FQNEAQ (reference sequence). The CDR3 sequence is CASSLDLRESETQYF. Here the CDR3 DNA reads TGTGCCAGCAGCTTAGATCTCAGGGAGTCGGAGACCCAGTACTTC.

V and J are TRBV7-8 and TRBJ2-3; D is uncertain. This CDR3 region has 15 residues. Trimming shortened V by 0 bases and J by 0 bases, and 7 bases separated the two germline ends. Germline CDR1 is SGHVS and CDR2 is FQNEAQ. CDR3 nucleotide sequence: TGTGCCAGCAGCTTAGCGCCTTCTAGCACAGATACGCAGTATTTT. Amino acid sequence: CASSLAPSSTDTQYF.

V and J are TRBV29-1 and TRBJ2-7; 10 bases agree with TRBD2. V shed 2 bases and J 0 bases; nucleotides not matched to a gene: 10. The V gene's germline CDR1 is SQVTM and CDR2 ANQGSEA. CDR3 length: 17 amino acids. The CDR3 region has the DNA TGCAGCGTTGAACTAGCGGGGGACAACGAGGGCTCCTACGAGCAGTACTTC. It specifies CSVELAGDNEGSYEQYF.

The CDR3 here is CSASRKGGYTF. CDR3 coding DNA: TGCAGTGCTAGCCGCAAGGGGGGCTACACCTTC. The chain has TRBV20-1 and TRBJ1-2; tentatively, D is TRBD1 (5 bases). This CDR3 region has 11 residues. V dropped 3 bases and J dropped 8 bases, with 10 bases sitting between them. The germline CDR1 and CDR2 sequences are DFQATT and SNEGSKA (reference sequence).